Listed here are 13 T cell receptor beta chains from one sample, sequenced in a study of cytomegalovirus exposure and HLA in healthy donors. The PCR employed 60 Vbeta primers together with 13 Jbeta primers. TCRdb's copy holds only in-frame clones and misses some; the assay was immunoSEQ multiplex PCR. The sample carries 150,000 to 200,000 clones, about 81% recorded once. Sequencing was performed on PBMCs. These receptors all stem from a girl aged 2-10 years in good health and CMV-seropositive.

The chain is built from TRBV13 and TRBJ1-6, with D perhaps TRBD1 (5 bases). The V end lost 5 bases, the J end lost 7 bases, and 12 bases lay between the germline ends. Per the germline V gene, CDR1 is PRHDT and CDR2 is FYEKMQ (reference sequence). This CDR3 is built from 14 residues. The CDR3 sequence: CASSIRRANSPLHF. CDR3 bases: TGTGCCAGCAGCATTCGCAGGGCCAATTCACCCCTCCACTTT.

The rearrangement uses TRBV19 and TRBJ1-1; 7 nucleotides agree with TRBD1. CDR1 LNHDA and CDR2 SQIVND come from the germline V gene (reference sequence). The CDR3 runs to 15 residues. Unmatched junction bases numbered 8, after V lost 5 bases and J lost 2 bases. CDR3 sequence (DNA): TGTGCCAGTAGTGCAGGGGACAGAGGAAACACTGAAGCTTTCTTT. Its translation: CASSAGDRGNTEAFF.

The chain has TRBV5-6 and TRBJ2-7, with 8 nucleotides matching TRBD2. The junction had 10 bases not matched to a gene; V was cut back by 6 bases and J by 5 bases. The CDR3 contains 14 residues. Germline assignment: CDR1 SGHDT and CDR2 YYEEEE. The CDR3 sequence is CASTLAGRGHEQYF. As DNA, the CDR3 is TGTGCCAGCACCTTAGCGGGAAGGGGACACGAGCAGTACTTC.

CDR3 residues: CASTEIRGLSRNTEAFF. For the CDR3, the DNA is TGTGCCAGCACCGAGATTAGGGGGCTGAGTAGGAACACTGAAGCTTTCTTT. V is TRBV28 and J is TRBJ1-1; TRBD1 matches 7 bases. Germline V gene lookup returns CDR1 MDHEN and CDR2 SYDVKM. V was pared by 7 bases and J by 1 base, with 15 bases of the junction left unmatched. This CDR3 spans 17 amino acids.

The chain recombines TRBV5-6 with TRBJ1-1; D is ambiguous. V lost 4 bases, J lost 4 bases, and 11 bases lay in between. Germline CDR1 SGHDT, CDR2 YYEEEE. The CDR3 covers 13 residues. For the CDR3, the DNA is TGTGCCAGCAGCCGATATAAAGCCACTGAAGCTTTCTTT. The encoded protein is CASSRYKATEAFF.

The V gene is TRBV5-1, the J gene TRBJ1-2; D uncertain. Germline lookup yields CDR1 SGHRS and CDR2 YFSETQ. The length of the CDR3 is 13 residues. V was cut by 3 bases and J by 2 bases, with 8 bases left in between. CDR3 protein: CASSSGVNYGYTF. The DNA of the CDR3 is TGCGCCAGCAGCTCCGGGGTCAACTATGGCTACACCTTC.

The rearrangement links TRBV19 to TRBJ2-4; TRBD1 agrees at 8 bases. This CDR3 contains 18 residues. The J segment lost 1 base and the V segment lost 0 bases, leaving 8 bases of the junction unmatched. Germline assignment: CDR1 LNHDA and CDR2 SQIVND (reference sequence). The CDR3: CASSIEGRGRWAKNIQYF. CDR3 bases: TGTGCCAGTAGTATAGAGGGCAGGGGGCGATGGGCCAAAAACATTCAGTACTTC.

As regards this clone: The sample has other DNA sequences that encode this CDR3 too. This chain joins TRBV6-5 and TRBJ2-3; D remains ambiguous. The germline CDR1 and CDR2 sequences are MNHEY and SVGAGI. The CDR3 is made up of 11 amino acids. V lost 2 bases, J lost 6 bases, and 3 bases lay in between. CDR3 sequence: CASSYLDTQYF. The CDR3 nucleotides read TGTGCCAGCAGTTACCTGGATACGCAGTATTTT.

J is TRBJ2-3 and V is TRBV5-5; TRBD1 matches at 9 bases. The V and J ends lost 4 bases and 0 bases, in that order; junction bases with no gene match: 3. CDR1 is SGHKS and CDR2 is YYEKEE in the germline V gene (reference sequence). This CDR3 is 15 amino acids long. CDR3 DNA: TGTGCCAGCAGCGGTGGACAGGGGAGCACAGATACGCAGTATTTT. Amino acids: CASSGGQGSTDTQYF.

The chain is built from TRBV5-6 and TRBJ1-2; TRBD1 is a possible D gene (5 bases). CDR3 length: 12 residues. Deletions cut 0 bases from V and 9 bases from J, with 9 bases between. Germline lookup yields CDR1 SGHDT and CDR2 YYEEEE. The CDR3 nucleotides read TGTGCCAGCAGCTTGGCAGGGAGGAGCTACACCTTC. This gives the protein CASSLAGRSYTF.

The rearrangement links TRBV4-1 to TRBJ2-3; 7 bases are shared with TRBD2. The CDR3 consists of 15 residues. Per the germline V gene, CDR1 is MGHRA and CDR2 is YSYEKL. V shed 2 bases and J 2 bases; nucleotides not matched to a gene: 4. This CDR3 reads CASSQNGRSTDTQYF. The CDR3 DNA is TGCGCCAGCAGCCAAAACGGGAGGTCCACAGATACGCAGTATTTT.

This clone was picked up a small number of times. The J gene is TRBJ2-3, the V gene TRBV30; 10 positions agree with TRBD2. The V and J ends lost 2 bases and 5 bases, in that order; junction bases with no gene match: 7. This CDR3 contains 15 residues. From germline, CDR1 is GTSNPN and CDR2 SVGIG (reference sequence). The CDR3, as DNA: TGTGCCTGGAGTTCTCCTAGCGGGAGAAAAGATACGCAGTATTTT. Translation: CAWSSPSGRKDTQYF.

This clone was seen just once. This chain links TRBV10-3 with TRBJ1-5; TRBD1 matches at 9 bases. This CDR3 comprises 14 residues. The germline gives CDR1 ENHRY, CDR2 SYGVKD. V trimming: 0 bases; J trimming: 9 bases; junction bases outside the gene matches: 3. CDR3 sequence (DNA): TGTGCCATCAGTGAGTCAGACAGGGGGTCGCCCCAGCATTTT. Protein product: CAISESDRGSPQHF.